One sample yielded the 30 T cell receptor beta chains listed below, sequenced in a study of cytomegalovirus exposure and HLA in healthy donors. The table came from immunoSEQ multiplex PCR; TCRdb's copy has only in-frame clones and leaves some out. The table includes about 300,000 clones, around 89% detected once. The sequenced sample consisted of PBMCs. Source of these receptors: a woman between 18 and 30 years old in good health and CMV-seronegative.

This chain connects TRBV28 to TRBJ1-2, with 7 bases that match TRBD1. The ends lost 5 bases at V and 0 bases at J; junction bases unmatched: 9. The germline V gene encodes CDR1 MDHEN and CDR2 SYDVKM. This CDR3 is 16 amino acids long. The CDR3 region has the DNA TGTGCCAGCAGTCCAGGACAGGAGTATCCTAACTATGGCTACACCTTC. It translates to CASSPGQEYPNYGYTF.

The chain is built from TRBV27 and TRBJ2-1, with 10 bases matching TRBD1. The CDR3 is made up of 17 amino acids. The junction had 11 bases not matched to a gene; V was cut back by 5 bases and J by 4 bases. CDR1 and CDR2 (germline): MNHEY, SMNVEV (reference sequence). The CDR3 nucleotides read TGTGCCAGCAGTCCGTACTTCGGACAGGGGGGTTACAATGAGCAGTTCTTC. Protein: CASSPYFGQGGYNEQFF.

The sample holds one count of this clone. The chain couples TRBV28 to TRBJ2-1, with a possible D match to TRBD2 (6 bases). Looked up from germline, CDR1 is MDHEN and CDR2 is SYDVKM. The length of the CDR3 is 14 residues. V dropped 6 bases and J dropped 0 bases, with 9 bases sitting between them. The CDR3 nucleotides are TGTGCCAGCAGCGGGAGCGGCTCCTACAATGAGCAGTTCTTC. This translates into CASSGSGSYNEQFF.

This chain links TRBV19 with TRBJ2-1; 8 nucleotides line up with TRBD2. This CDR3 is 13 amino acids long. Germline trimming cut 0 bases from V and 14 bases from J; bases unmatched to any gene: 6. Per the germline V gene, CDR1 is LNHDA and CDR2 is SQIVND (reference sequence). The DNA of the CDR3 is TGTGCCAGTAGTATAGAAGCCGGGACTAGGGAGTTCTTC. Protein product: CASSIEAGTREFF.

The rearrangement joins TRBV15 to TRBJ2-2, with a tentative D call TRBD2 (6 bases). The germline gives CDR1 LNHNV, CDR2 YYDKDF (reference sequence). The CDR3 is 16 amino acids. V dropped 0 bases and J dropped 5 bases, with 13 bases sitting between them. In DNA form, the CDR3 reads TGTGCCACCAGCAGAGACCCCGGGGGAAGGACCGGGGAGCTGTTTTTT. It yields the protein CATSRDPGGRTGELFF.

The J gene is TRBJ2-2, the V gene TRBV7-2; TRBD2 might be the D (6 bases). The germline gives CDR1 SGHTA, CDR2 FQGNSA. The V end lost 4 bases, the J end lost 3 bases, and 15 bases lay between the germline ends. The CDR3 runs to 16 residues. The CDR3: CASSSTRDSHTGELFF. CDR3 sequence (DNA): TGTGCCAGCAGCTCCACTCGGGACTCCCACACCGGGGAGCTGTTTTTT.

The rearrangement links TRBV6-5 to TRBJ2-1; D gene uncertain. The V gene lost 7 bases and the J gene lost 8 bases, with 12 bases spanning the gap. The germline CDR1 and CDR2 sequences are MNHEY and SVGAGI. The CDR3 covers 12 residues. The CDR3: CASTSSLDEQFF. CDR3 sequence (DNA): TGTGCCAGCACTTCCAGTTTGGATGAGCAGTTCTTC.

V usage is TRBV6-5 and J usage is TRBJ1-2, with TRBD1 matching 7 bases. Germline CDR1 and CDR2: MNHEY and SVGAGI. This CDR3 has 14 amino acids. J was trimmed by 4 bases and V by 5 bases; bases with no gene match: 7. The CDR3 DNA reads as TGTGCCAGCAGTACCCGACAGGGAACCTATGGCTACACCTTC. Protein: CASSTRQGTYGYTF.

CDR3 nucleotide sequence: TGTGCCAGCAGTTCCCTCAGGGCAGGGGGCATAAAAGAGACCCAGTACTTC. Translation gives CASSSLRAGGIKETQYF. This chain links TRBV27 with TRBJ2-5; 8 bases line up with TRBD1. J lost 3 bases, V lost 4 bases, and 13 bases had no gene match. Germline-derived CDR1 and CDR2 are MNHEY and SMNVEV (reference sequence). The CDR3 contains 17 residues.

The chain joins TRBV2 to TRBJ2-5; D gene ambiguous. This CDR3 is built from 15 residues. Germline V gives CDR1 SNHLY, CDR2 FYNNEI. V was cut by 1 base and J by 7 bases, with 16 bases left in between. CDR3 nucleotide sequence: TGTGCCAGCAGTGAAGAGTCATCACCTTTCGGGACCCAGTACTTC. This gives the protein CASSEESSPFGTQYF.

Details on this clone: Other DNA sequences in the same sample also yield this CDR3. The gene calls are TRBV5-1 and TRBJ2-3, with 8 bases matching TRBD1. Germline assignment: CDR1 SGHRS and CDR2 YFSETQ. The CDR3 consists of 14 residues. V trimming: 4 bases; J trimming: 3 bases; junction bases outside the gene matches: 4. For the CDR3, the DNA is TGCGCCAGCAGCACGGACAGGGTTACAGATACGCAGTATTTT. Its protein product is CASSTDRVTDTQYF.

The V gene is TRBV19, the J gene TRBJ1-2, with D possibly being TRBD1 (6 bases). CDR3 length equals 14 residues. Trimming took 5 bases from V and 5 from J, leaving 15 bases between them. Germline V gives CDR1 LNHDA, CDR2 SQIVND (reference sequence). The CDR3 is CASSPFTGRYGYTF. The CDR3 DNA reads TGTGCCAGTAGTCCCTTTACAGGGAGATATGGCTACACCTTC.

This chain joins TRBV28 and TRBJ2-7, with a possible D match to TRBD2 (5 bases). Germline CDR1 reads MDHEN; CDR2 reads SYDVKM. The V end was cut by 2 bases, the J end by 3 bases, with 14 bases between. This CDR3 contains 15 residues. The CDR3 sequence is CASSLRGIEDYEQYF. Here the CDR3 DNA reads TGTGCCAGCAGTTTACGGGGAATAGAGGACTACGAGCAGTACTTC.

The rearrangement uses TRBV5-1 and TRBJ2-2; 8 bases align to TRBD1. The CDR3 is made up of 15 amino acids. Trimming took 5 bases from V and 2 from J; bases not matched to a gene: 5. Germline CDR1 SGHRS, CDR2 YFSETQ. The CDR3 DNA sequence: TGCGCCAGCAGGGCGGGACAGGAAAACACCGGGGAGCTGTTTTTT. It is translated as CASRAGQENTGELFF.

This chain joins TRBV5-6 and TRBJ2-7; 9 bases line up with TRBD1. Germline lookup yields CDR1 SGHDT and CDR2 YYEEEE. There are 14 residues in the CDR3. Trimming at V came to 2 bases and at J to 5 bases, leaving 5 bases not matched to a gene. CDR3 DNA sequence: TGTGCCAGCAGCTTACAGGGGGCGGAAAACGAGCAGTACTTC. Protein product: CASSLQGAENEQYF.

The gene calls are TRBV7-3 and TRBJ1-2, with 7 bases matching TRBD1. The germline gives CDR1 SGHTA, CDR2 FQGTGA. The length of the CDR3 is 13 residues. Trimming took 5 bases from V and 11 from J; bases not matched to a gene: 11. This chain's CDR3 is CASSQGQRGGYTF. CDR3 in DNA: TGTGCCAGCAGCCAGGGACAGAGAGGGGGATACACCTTC.

The chain links TRBV4-1 to TRBJ2-1, with 13 bases that match TRBD2. This CDR3 region has 14 residues. Germline V lookup: CDR1 MGHRA, CDR2 YSYEKL. The V segment lost 7 bases and the J segment 9 bases; nucleotides outside the gene matches: 6. CDR3 DNA sequence: TGCGCCAGCAAACTAGCGGGAGGGCCCGGTGAGCAGTTCTTC. Its protein product is CASKLAGGPGEQFF.

The V and J genes are TRBV10-3 and TRBJ1-5; weak D call: TRBD1 (5 bases). This CDR3 spans 17 amino acids. V lost 0 bases, J lost 7 bases, and 19 bases lay in between. Germline V CDR1 and CDR2: ENHRY, SYGVKD. The CDR3 here is CAISESQLLRGDQPQHF. CDR3 DNA sequence: TGTGCCATCAGTGAGTCGCAGTTGTTACGGGGGGACCAGCCCCAGCATTTT.

This sequence joins TRBV7-6 and TRBJ1-4; D ambiguous. The CDR3 loop spans 13 amino acids. The V end lost 1 base, the J end lost 8 bases, and 8 bases lay between the germline ends. The germline CDR1 and CDR2 sequences are SGHVS and FNYEAQ. CDR3 coding DNA: TGTGCCAGCAGCTTAGGTCGCGGCGAAAAACTGTTTTTT. Amino acids: CASSLGRGEKLFF. The full variable domain, with the rest looked up from reference TRBV7-6 and TRBJ1-4, is GAGVSQSPRYKVTKRGQDVALRCDPISGHVSLYWYRQALGQGPEFLTYFNYEAQQDKSGLPNDRFSAERPEGSISTLTIQRTEQRDSAMYRCASSLGRGEKLFFGSGTQLSVL.

The V call is TRBV5-4, the J call TRBJ2-5; the D is unclear. CDR3 length: 14 residues. Germline V gene sequence: CDR1 SGHNT, CDR2 YYREEE (reference sequence). Between the trimmed V and J ends, which lost 0 bases and 5 bases, there was a span of 11 bases. CDR3 DNA: TGTGCCAGCAGCTTGGATAGAAGAGTGGAGACCCAGTACTTC. This encodes CASSLDRRVETQYF.

CDR3 nucleotides: TGCGCCAGCAGCTATCGGGACTCCTACGAGCAGTACTTC. It is translated as CASSYRDSYEQYF. The chain joins TRBV5-1 to TRBJ2-7; D perhaps matches TRBD2 (5 bases). Trimming removed 3 bases from V and 0 bases from J, with 7 bases in between. From germline, CDR1 is SGHRS and CDR2 YFSETQ. The CDR3 has 13 residues.

This chain connects TRBV27 to TRBJ2-1, with D possibly TRBD2 on 5 matching bases. V shed 2 bases and J shed 0 bases, with 8 bases lying between them. In germline, CDR1 is MNHEY, CDR2 SMNVEV (reference sequence). This CDR3 spans 15 amino acids. For the CDR3, the DNA is TGTGCCAGCAGTTTAACCCGGGACTCCTACAATGAGCAGTTCTTC. This encodes CASSLTRDSYNEQFF.

This clone was found once. The rearrangement uses TRBV2 and TRBJ1-2; D is perhaps TRBD1 (5 bases). V was cut by 4 bases and J by 4 bases, with 16 bases left in between. Germline V CDR1 and CDR2: SNHLY, FYNNEI. The CDR3 totals 15 residues. The CDR3 here is CASSVAEQVPYGYTF. As DNA, the CDR3 is TGTGCCAGCAGTGTGGCTGAACAGGTTCCCTATGGCTACACCTTC. The whole variable domain, filled in from reference TRBV2 and TRBJ1-2, reads EPEVTQTPSHQVTQMGQEVILRCVPISNHLYFYWYRQILGQKVEFLVSFYNNEISEKSEIFDDQFSVERPDGSNFTLKIRSTKLEDSAMYFCASSVAEQVPYGYTFGSGTRLTVV.

The chain carries TRBV4-3 and TRBJ2-5; 7 nucleotides line up with TRBD2. Germline V CDR1 and CDR2: LGHNA, YSLEER. The CDR3 length is 17 residues. V was clipped by 0 bases and J by 5 bases; unmatched bases: 12. Here the CDR3 DNA reads TGCGCCAGCAGCCAAGAACGGTGGGGGAGGGGTCGGGAGACCCAGTACTTC. It is translated as CASSQERWGRGRETQYF.

This chain connects TRBV19 to TRBJ2-7; D possibly corresponds to TRBD1 (5 bases). CDR3 length: 12 residues. The V gene lost 6 bases and the J gene lost 3 bases, with 9 bases spanning the gap. CDR1 is LNHDA and CDR2 is SQIVND in the germline V gene (reference sequence). This CDR3 reads CASRRQLYEQYF. CDR3 DNA sequence: TGTGCCAGTAGGAGACAGCTCTACGAGCAGTACTTC.

Comment on this clone: The junction departs from germline at one end; a sequencing error may be responsible. The chain employs TRBV19 and TRBJ2-5; 9 bases match TRBD1. The CDR3 spans 14 residues. CDR1 LNHDA and CDR2 SQIVND come from the germline V gene (reference sequence). The CDR3 protein is CASSILGTGMDFHF. The CDR3 coding sequence is TGTGCCAGTAGTATACTGGGGACAGGGATGGATTTTCACTTC.

In DNA, the CDR3 is TGTGCCAGCAGCCCTTTCCCGGGGTCCTACGAGCAGTACTTC. This translates into CASSPFPGSYEQYF. This chain connects TRBV7-9 to TRBJ2-7, with TRBD2 as a possible D gene (5 bases). This CDR3 is built from 14 residues. The V end was cut by 5 bases, the J end by 1 base, with 12 bases between. CDR1 and CDR2 from the germline V gene are SEHNR and FQNEAQ (reference sequence).

The chain links TRBV5-6 to TRBJ2-1; 11 nucleotides line up with TRBD2. Germline V lookup: CDR1 SGHDT, CDR2 YYEEEE. This CDR3 is 15 amino acids long. V gave up 4 bases and J gave up 3 bases; unmatched junction bases: 3. Written as DNA, the CDR3 is TGTGCCAGCAGCGGTAGCGGGAGGGGCTACAATGAGCAGTTCTTC. Translated: CASSGSGRGYNEQFF.

This clone was detected a few times. The chain recombines TRBV19 with TRBJ1-1; 9 positions agree with TRBD1. V was clipped by 4 bases and J by 6 bases; unmatched bases: 6. The CDR3 length is 14 residues. The germline V gene encodes CDR1 LNHDA and CDR2 SQIVND (reference sequence). This CDR3 reads CASSKGQGRSEAFF. The CDR3 DNA follows: TGTGCCAGTAGTAAGGGACAGGGAAGGTCTGAAGCTTTCTTT.

The rearrangement uses TRBV19 and TRBJ2-7, with TRBD1 matching 7 bases. Germline V CDR1 and CDR2: LNHDA, SQIVND (reference sequence). The CDR3 has 17 residues. V lost 4 bases to trimming and J lost 2 bases; unmatched junction nucleotides: 14. The CDR3 loop is CASSTSLLGQSPYEQYF. The DNA of the CDR3 is TGTGCCAGTAGTACGAGCCTTTTGGGACAGAGCCCCTACGAGCAGTACTTC.